This T cell receptor (beta chain) was sequenced during a study of shared clonotypes between healthy human individuals. The CDR3 is made up of 14 amino acids. Germline V CDR1 and CDR2: SGHDN, FVKESK. The V gene lost 4 bases and the J gene lost 6 bases, with 15 bases spanning the gap. Generated by immunoSEQ multiplex PCR, the TCRdb table keeps only in-frame clones and is missing some. This table has roughly 2.2 million clones, 85% to 95% appearing once. The chain recombines TRBV14 with TRBJ1-2, with D hard to call. Sequencing was carried out using naive CD4+ T cells from PBMCs. Indicated subset: CD45RA+ positively selected. The clonotype originates from a man in his late teens or twenties in good health. Some clones in this sample may be carry-over from other donors' samples. CDR3 bases: TGTGCCAGCAGCCCTAGGACGGTAGGCAATGGCTACACCTTC. Protein: CASSPRTVGNGYTF.